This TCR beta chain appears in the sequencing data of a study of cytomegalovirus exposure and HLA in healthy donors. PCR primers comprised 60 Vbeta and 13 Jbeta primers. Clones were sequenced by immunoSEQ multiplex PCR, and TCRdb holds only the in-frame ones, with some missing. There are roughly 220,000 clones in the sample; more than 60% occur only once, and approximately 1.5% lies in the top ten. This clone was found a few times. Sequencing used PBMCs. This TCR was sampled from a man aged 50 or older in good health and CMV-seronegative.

The CDR3 sequence: CASSILGGRGRGEQYF. For the CDR3, the DNA is TGTGCCAGTAGTATACTTGGGGGCAGGGGGCGAGGAGAGCAGTACTTC. The chain carries TRBV19 and TRBJ2-7; 8 nucleotides line up with TRBD1. The CDR3 runs to 16 residues. CDR1 LNHDA and CDR2 SQIVND come from the germline V gene (reference sequence). V shed 2 bases, J shed 7 bases, and the junction held 13 bases outside the gene matches.